The present T cell receptor beta chain was sequenced within a study of blood T cells in healthy people across ages. Then a second PCR, running roughly 7 to 12 cycles, was carried out with a sample-barcoded 5' primer and a J-beta primer mix. TCRdb re-called the 5' RACE reads through MiXCR, storing one row per CDR3 protein. The sample shows hundreds of thousands of distinct CDR3 sequences, more than 50% of them seen only once. The length of the CDR3 is 15 residues. V trimming: 5 bases; J trimming: 4 bases; junction bases outside the gene matches: 6. CDR1 and CDR2 (germline): MDHEN, SYDVKM. This receptor was identified in a man aged 40-49 years in good health. The sequencing sample was made of blood. J is TRBJ2-1 and V is TRBV28, with 9 bases that match TRBD1. CDR3 sequence: CASSLRGTGYNEQFF. As DNA, the CDR3 is TGTGCCAGCAGTCTACGCGGGACAGGGTACAATGAGCAGTTCTTC.